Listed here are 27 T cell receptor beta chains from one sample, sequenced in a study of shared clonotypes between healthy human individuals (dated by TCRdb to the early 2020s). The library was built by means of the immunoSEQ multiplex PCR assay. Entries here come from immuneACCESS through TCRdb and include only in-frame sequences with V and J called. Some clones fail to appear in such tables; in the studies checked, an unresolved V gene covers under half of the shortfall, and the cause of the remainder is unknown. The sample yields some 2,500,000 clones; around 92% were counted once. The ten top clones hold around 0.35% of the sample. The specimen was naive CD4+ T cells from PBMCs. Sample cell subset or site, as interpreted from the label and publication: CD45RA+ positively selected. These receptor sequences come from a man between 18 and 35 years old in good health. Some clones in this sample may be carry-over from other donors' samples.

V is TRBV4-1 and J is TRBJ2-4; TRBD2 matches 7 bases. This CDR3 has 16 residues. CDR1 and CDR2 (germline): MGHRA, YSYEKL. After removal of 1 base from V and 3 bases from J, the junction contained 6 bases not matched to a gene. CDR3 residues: CASSQGRQRGKNIQYF. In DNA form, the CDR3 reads TGCGCCAGCAGCCAAGGTCGGCAGCGGGGCAAAAACATTCAGTACTTC.

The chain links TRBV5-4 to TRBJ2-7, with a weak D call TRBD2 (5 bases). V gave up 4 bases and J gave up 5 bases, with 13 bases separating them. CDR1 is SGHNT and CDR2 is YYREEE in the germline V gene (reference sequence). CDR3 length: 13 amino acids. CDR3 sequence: CASSAMPGNEQYF. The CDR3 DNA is TGTGCCAGCAGCGCGATGCCGGGGAACGAGCAGTACTTC.

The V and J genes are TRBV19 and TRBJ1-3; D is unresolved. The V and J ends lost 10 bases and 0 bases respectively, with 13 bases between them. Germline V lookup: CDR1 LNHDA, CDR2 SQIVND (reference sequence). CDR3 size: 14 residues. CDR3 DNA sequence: TGTGCCACCTCAGGCCGAGGCTCTGGAAACACCATATATTTT. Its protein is CATSGRGSGNTIYF.

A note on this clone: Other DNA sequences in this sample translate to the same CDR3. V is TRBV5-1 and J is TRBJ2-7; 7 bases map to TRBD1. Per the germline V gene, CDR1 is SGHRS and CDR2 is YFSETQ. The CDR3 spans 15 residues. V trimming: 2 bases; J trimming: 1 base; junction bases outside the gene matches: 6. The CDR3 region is CASSFRQGGSYEQYF. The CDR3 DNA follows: TGCGCCAGCAGCTTTCGACAGGGTGGGTCCTACGAGCAGTACTTC.

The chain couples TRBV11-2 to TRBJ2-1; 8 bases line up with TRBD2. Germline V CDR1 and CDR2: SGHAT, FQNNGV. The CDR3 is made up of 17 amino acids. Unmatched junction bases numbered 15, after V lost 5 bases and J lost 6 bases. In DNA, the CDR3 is TGTGCCAGCAGCGCAGGACCGGGACTAGGTGGCATCAATGAGCAGTTCTTC. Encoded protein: CASSAGPGLGGINEQFF.

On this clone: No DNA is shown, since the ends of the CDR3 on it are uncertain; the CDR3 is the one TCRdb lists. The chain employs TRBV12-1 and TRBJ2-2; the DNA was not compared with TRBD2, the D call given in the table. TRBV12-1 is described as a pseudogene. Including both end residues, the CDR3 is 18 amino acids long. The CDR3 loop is CASSFAWGAQMNTGELFF.

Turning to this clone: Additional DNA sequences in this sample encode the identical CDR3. In DNA, the CDR3 is TGCGCCAGCAGCTTGGCCGCTGGCAGACAAGAGACCCAGTACTTC. Protein: CASSLAAGRQETQYF. This sequence joins TRBV5-1 and TRBJ2-5, with D uncertain. The CDR3 is made up of 15 amino acids. CDR1 is SGHRS, CDR2 YFSETQ, per germline. Trimming removed 0 bases at V and 2 bases at J, with 11 bases between.

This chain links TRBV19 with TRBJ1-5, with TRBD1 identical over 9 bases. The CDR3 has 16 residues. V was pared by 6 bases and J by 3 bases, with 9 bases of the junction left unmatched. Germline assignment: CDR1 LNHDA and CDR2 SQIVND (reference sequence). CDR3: CASSPMNRGLNQPQHF. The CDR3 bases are TGTGCCAGTAGCCCGATGAACAGGGGGCTCAATCAGCCCCAGCATTTT.

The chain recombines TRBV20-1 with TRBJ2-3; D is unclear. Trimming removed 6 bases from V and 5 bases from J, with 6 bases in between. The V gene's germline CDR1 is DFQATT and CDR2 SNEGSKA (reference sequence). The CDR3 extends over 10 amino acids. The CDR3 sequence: CSAKRDTQYF. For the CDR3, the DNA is TGCAGTGCGAAGAGAGATACGCAGTATTTT.

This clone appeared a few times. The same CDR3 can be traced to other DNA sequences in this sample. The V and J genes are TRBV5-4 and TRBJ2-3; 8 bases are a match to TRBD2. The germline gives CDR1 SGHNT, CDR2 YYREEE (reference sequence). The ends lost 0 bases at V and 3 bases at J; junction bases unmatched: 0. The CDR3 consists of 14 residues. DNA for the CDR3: TGTGCCAGCAGCTTGGCTAGCGGGACAGATACGCAGTATTTT. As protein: CASSLASGTDTQYF.

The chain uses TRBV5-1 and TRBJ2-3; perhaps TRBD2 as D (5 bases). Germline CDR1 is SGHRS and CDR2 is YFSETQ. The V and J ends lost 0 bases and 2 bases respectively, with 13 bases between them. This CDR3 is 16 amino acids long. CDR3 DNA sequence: TGCGCCAGCAGCTTGGTGCCGGGATCTTCCACAGATACGCAGTATTTT. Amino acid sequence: CASSLVPGSSTDTQYF.

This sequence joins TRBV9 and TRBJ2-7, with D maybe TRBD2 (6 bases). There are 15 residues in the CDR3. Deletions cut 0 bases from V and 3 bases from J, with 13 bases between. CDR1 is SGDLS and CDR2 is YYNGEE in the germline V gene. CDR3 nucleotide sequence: TGTGCCAGCAGCGTAGTTCGGACTAACCACTACGAGCAGTACTTC. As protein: CASSVVRTNHYEQYF.

DNA of the CDR3: TGTGCCAGCAGCTTGTACGGGAACCAAGAGACCCAGTACTTC. Its translation: CASSLYGNQETQYF. The gene calls are TRBV7-2 and TRBJ2-5; TRBD2 might be the D (5 bases). The CDR3 has 14 residues. Per germline, CDR1 SGHTA and CDR2 FQGNSA. V lost 3 bases, J lost 0 bases, and 8 bases lay in between.

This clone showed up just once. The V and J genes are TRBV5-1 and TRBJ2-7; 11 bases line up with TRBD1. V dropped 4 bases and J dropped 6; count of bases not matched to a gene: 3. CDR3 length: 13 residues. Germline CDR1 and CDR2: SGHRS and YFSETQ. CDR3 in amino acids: CASSTGTGGEQYF. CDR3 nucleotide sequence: TGCGCCAGCAGCACCGGGACAGGGGGCGAGCAGTACTTC.

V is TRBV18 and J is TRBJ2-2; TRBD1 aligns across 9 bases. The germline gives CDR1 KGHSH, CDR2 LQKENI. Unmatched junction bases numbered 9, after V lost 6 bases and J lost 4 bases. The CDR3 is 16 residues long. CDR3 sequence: CASSRTGGPVTGELFF. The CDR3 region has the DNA TGTGCCAGCTCCCGCACAGGGGGCCCGGTCACCGGGGAGCTGTTTTTT.

The CDR3 spells CATSRYRDNPSEQYF. The DNA for the CDR3 is TGTGCCACCAGCAGATACCGGGACAATCCGTCCGAGCAGTACTTC. The genes are TRBV15 and TRBJ2-7, with D possibly TRBD1 on 6 matching bases. Germline V CDR1 and CDR2: LNHNV, YYDKDF (reference sequence). Trimming cost V 2 bases and J 6 bases, with 17 bases left between them. There are 15 residues in the CDR3.

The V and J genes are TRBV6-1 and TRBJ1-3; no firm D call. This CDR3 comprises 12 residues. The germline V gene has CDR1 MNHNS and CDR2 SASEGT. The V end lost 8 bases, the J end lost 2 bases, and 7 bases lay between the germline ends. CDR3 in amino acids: CASHSAGNTIYF. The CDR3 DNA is TGTGCCAGCCACTCCGCTGGAAACACCATATATTTT.

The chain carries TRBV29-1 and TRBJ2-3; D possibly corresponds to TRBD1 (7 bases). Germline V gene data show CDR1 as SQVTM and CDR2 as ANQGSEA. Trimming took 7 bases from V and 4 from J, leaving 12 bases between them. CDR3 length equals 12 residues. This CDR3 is CSAGDSSDTQYF. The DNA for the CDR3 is TGCAGCGCGGGGGACAGTTCAGATACGCAGTATTTT.

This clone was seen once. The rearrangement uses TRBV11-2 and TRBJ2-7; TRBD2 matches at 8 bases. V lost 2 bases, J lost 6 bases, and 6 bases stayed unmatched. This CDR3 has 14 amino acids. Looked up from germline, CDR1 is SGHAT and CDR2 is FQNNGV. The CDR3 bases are TGTGCCAGCAGCTTAAAAGCGGGAGAGGTCGAGCAGTACTTC. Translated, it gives CASSLKAGEVEQYF.

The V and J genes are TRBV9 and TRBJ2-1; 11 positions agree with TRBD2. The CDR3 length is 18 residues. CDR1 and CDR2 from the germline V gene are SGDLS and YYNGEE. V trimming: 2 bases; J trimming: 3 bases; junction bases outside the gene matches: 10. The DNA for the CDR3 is TGTGCCAGCAGCGTTTTAGCGGGAGGGACCACAATCTACAATGAGCAGTTCTTC. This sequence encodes CASSVLAGGTTIYNEQFF.

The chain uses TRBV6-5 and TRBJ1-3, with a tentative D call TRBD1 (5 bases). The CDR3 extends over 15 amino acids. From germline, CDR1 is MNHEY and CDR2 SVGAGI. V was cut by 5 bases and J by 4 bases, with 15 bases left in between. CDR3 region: CASSPPPGFGNTIYF. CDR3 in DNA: TGTGCCAGCAGTCCCCCCCCAGGGTTCGGAAACACCATATATTTT.

CDR3 DNA sequence: TGTGCCAGCAGCGTAGGTTCAGGGCATGACCAGCCCCAGCATTTT. This sequence encodes CASSVGSGHDQPQHF. The chain combines TRBV9 with TRBJ1-5; TRBD1 might be the D (5 bases). Trimming took off 0 bases at V and 7 bases at J, with 14 bases between the two ends. There are 15 residues in the CDR3. CDR1 and CDR2 from the germline V gene are SGDLS and YYNGEE.

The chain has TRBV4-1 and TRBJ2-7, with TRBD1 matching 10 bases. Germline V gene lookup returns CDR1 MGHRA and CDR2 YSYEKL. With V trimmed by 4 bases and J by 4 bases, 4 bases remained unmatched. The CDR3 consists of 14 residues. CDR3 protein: CASSPTGGMYEQYF. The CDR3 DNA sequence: TGCGCCAGCAGCCCGACAGGGGGCATGTACGAGCAGTACTTC.

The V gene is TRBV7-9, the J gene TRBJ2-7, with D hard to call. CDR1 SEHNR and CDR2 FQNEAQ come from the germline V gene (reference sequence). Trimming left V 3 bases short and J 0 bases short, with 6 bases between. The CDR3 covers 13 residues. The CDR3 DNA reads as TGTGCCAGCAGCTTCCCGAGCTCCTACGAGCAGTACTTC. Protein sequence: CASSFPSSYEQYF.

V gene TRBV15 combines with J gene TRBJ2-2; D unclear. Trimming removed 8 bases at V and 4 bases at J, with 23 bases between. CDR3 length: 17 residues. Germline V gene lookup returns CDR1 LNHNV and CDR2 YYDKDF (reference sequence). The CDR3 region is CATSNATTPTPTGELFF. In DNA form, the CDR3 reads TGTGCCACCTCTAACGCAACCACTCCTACCCCCACCGGGGAGCTGTTTTTT.

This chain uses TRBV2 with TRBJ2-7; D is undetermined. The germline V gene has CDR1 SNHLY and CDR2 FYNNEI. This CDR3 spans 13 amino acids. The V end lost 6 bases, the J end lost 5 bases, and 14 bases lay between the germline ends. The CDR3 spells CASRLNKGNEQYF. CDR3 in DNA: TGTGCCAGCAGGCTCAATAAGGGTAACGAGCAGTACTTC. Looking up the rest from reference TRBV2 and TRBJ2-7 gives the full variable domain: EPEVTQTPSHQVTQMGQEVILRCVPISNHLYFYWYRQILGQKVEFLVSFYNNEISEKSEIFDDQFSVERPDGSNFTLKIRSTKLEDSAMYFCASRLNKGNEQYFGPGTRLTVT.

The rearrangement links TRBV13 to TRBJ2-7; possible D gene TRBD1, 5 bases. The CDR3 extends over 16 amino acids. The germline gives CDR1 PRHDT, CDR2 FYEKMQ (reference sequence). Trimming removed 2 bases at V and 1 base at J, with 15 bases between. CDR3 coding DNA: TGTGCCAGCAGCTTATGGCAGGGCCCCGTATCCTACGAGCAGTACTTC. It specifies CASSLWQGPVSYEQYF.